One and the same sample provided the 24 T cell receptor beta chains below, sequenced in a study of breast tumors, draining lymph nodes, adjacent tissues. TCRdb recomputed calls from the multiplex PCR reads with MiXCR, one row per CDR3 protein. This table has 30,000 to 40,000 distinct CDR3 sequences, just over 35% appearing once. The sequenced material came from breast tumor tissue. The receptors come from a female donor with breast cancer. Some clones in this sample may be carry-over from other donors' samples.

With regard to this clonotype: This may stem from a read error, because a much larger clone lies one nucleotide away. The CDR3 here is CASSYKPYHEQFF. CDR3 DNA sequence: TGTGCCAGCAGTTACAAGCCATACCATGAGCAGTTCTTC. V gene TRBV6-2 or TRBV6-3 combines with J gene TRBJ2-1, with no clear D. Trimming left V 2 bases short and J 8 bases short, with 10 bases between. The CDR3 sequence is 13 residues long. Germline V gene lookup returns CDR1 MNHEY and CDR2 SVGEGT.

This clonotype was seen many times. CDR3 DNA sequence: TGCGCCAGCAGCCAACAGGGGTGGGAGACCCAGTACTTC. Translation gives CASSQQGWETQYF. The chain carries TRBV10-1 and TRBJ2-5, with 7 bases identical to TRBD1. Trimming took 6 bases from V and 5 from J; bases not matched to a gene: 6. Germline V gives CDR1 WNHNN, CDR2 SYGVQD (reference sequence). This CDR3 comprises 13 residues.

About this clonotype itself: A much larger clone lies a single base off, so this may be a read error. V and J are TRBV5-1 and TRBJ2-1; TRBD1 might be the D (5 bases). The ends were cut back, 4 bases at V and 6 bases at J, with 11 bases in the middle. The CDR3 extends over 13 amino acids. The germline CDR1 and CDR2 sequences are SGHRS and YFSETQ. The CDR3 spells CASSIDRRNEQFF. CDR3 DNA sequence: TGCGCCAGCAGCATCGACAGACGCAATGAGCAGTTCTTC.

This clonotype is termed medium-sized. In DNA, the CDR3 is TGCAGTGCCCAGGACCCCGCCAGGGGAGATACGCAGTATTTT. The encoded protein is CSAQDPARGDTQYF. The chain uses TRBV20-1 and TRBJ2-3; tentative D call: TRBD1 (6 bases). The CDR3 runs 14 residues. Germline values: CDR1 DFQATT, CDR2 SNEGSKA (reference sequence). V lost 6 bases and J lost 5, with 18 bases in between.

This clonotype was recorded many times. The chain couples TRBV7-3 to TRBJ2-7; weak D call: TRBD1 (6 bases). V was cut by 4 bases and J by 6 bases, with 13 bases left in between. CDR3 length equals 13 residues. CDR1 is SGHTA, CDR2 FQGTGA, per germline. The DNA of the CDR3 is TGTGCCAGCAGCTCGCAGACAGGCGGCGAGCAGTACTTC. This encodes CASSSQTGGEQYF.

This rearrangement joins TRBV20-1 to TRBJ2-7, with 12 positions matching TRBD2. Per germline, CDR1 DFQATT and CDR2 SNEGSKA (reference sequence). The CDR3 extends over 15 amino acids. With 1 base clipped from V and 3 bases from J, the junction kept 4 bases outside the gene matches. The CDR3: CSARGTSGIGYEQYF. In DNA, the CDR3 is TGCAGTGCTAGAGGGACTAGCGGGATCGGCTACGAGCAGTACTTC.

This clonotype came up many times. As DNA, the CDR3 is TGTGCCAGCAGTCCTGGACAGGGCAGAGACGAGCAGTACTTC. It codes for CASSPGQGRDEQYF. This rearrangement joins TRBV7-9 to TRBJ2-7; 8 positions agree with TRBD1. The CDR3 runs 14 residues. Germline-derived CDR1 and CDR2 are SEHNR and FQNEAQ (reference sequence). V gave up 6 bases and J gave up 5 bases; unmatched junction bases: 9.

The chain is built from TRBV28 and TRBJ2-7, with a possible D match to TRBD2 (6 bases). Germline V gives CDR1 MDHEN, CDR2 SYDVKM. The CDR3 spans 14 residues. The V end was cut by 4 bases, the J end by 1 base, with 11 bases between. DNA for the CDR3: TGTGCCAGCAGTTCCCCGGGACTTTCCTACGAGCAGTACTTC. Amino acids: CASSSPGLSYEQYF.

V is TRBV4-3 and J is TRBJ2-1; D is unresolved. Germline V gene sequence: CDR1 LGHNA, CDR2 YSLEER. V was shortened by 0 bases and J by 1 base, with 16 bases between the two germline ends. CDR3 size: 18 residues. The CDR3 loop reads CASSQEGPDIGSYNEQFF. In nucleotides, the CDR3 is TGCGCCAGCAGCCAAGAGGGTCCCGACATAGGGTCCTACAATGAGCAGTTCTTC.

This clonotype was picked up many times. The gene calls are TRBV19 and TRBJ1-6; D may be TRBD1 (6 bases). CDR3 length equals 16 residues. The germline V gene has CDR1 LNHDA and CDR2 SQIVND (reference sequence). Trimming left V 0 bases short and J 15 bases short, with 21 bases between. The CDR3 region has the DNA TGTGCCAGTAGTATAGACCCCCGGCAGGGGCTCCATCTCCTCCACTTT. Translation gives CASSIDPRQGLHLLHF. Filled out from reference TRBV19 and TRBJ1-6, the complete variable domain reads DGGITQSPKYLFRKEGQNVTLSCEQNLNHDAMYWYRQDPGQGLRLIYYSQIVNDFQKGDIAEGYSVSREKKESFPLTVTSAQKNPTAFYLCASSIDPRQGLHLLHFGNGTRLTVT.

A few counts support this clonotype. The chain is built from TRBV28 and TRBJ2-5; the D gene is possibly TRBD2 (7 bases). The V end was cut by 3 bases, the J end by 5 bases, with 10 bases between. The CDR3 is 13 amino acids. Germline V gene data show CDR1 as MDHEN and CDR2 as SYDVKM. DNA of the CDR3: TGTGCCAGCAGTTTGGGGGGGCGGGAGACCCAGTACTTC. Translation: CASSLGGRETQYF.

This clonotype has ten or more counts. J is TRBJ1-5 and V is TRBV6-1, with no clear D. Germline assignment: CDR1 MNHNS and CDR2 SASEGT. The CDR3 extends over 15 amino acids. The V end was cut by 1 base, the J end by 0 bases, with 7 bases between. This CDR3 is CASSEGSSSNQPQHF. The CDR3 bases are TGTGCCAGCAGTGAAGGTAGTTCTAGCAATCAGCCCCAGCATTTT.

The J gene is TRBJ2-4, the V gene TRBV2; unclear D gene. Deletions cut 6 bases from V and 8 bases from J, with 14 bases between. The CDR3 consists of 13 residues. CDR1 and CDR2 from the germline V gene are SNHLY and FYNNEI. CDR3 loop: CASRPGSRDIQYF. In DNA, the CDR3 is TGTGCCAGCAGACCAGGCTCTAGGGACATTCAGTACTTC.

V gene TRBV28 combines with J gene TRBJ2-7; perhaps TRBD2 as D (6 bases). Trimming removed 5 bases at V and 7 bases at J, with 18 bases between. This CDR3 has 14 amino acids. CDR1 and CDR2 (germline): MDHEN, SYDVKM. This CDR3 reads CASSPGTRAREQYF. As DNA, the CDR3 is TGTGCCAGCAGTCCCGGGACTCGCGCAAGGGAGCAGTACTTC.

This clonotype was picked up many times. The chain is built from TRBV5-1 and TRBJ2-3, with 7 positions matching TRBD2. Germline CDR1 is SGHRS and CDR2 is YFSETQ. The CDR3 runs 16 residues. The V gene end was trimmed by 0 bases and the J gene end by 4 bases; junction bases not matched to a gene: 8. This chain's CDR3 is CASSLDWGGPADTQYF. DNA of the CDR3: TGCGCCAGCAGCTTGGACTGGGGAGGGCCCGCAGATACGCAGTATTTT.

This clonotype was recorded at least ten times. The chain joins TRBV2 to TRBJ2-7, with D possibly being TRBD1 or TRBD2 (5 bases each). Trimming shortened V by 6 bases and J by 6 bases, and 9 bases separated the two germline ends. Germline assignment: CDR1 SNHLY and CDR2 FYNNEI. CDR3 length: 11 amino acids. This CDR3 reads CASRSGREQYF. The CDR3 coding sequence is TGTGCCAGCAGGTCGGGGCGCGAGCAGTACTTC.

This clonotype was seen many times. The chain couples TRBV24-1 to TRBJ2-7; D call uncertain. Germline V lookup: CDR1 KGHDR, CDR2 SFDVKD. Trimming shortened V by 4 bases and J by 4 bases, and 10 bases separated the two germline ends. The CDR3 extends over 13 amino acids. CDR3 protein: CATSDPHKYEQYF. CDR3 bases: TGTGCCACCAGTGACCCACATAAATACGAGCAGTACTTC.

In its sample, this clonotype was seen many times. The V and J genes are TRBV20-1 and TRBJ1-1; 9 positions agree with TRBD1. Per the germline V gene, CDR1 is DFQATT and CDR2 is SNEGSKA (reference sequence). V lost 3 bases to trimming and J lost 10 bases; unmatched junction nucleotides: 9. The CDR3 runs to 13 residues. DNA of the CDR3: TGCAGTGCTAGTACCGGGACAGGGAGTGGAGCTTTCTTT. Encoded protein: CSASTGTGSGAFF.

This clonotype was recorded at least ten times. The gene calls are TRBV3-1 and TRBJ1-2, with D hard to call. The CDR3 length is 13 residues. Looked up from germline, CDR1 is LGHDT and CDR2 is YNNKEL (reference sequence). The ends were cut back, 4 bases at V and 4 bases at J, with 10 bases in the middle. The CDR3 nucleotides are TGTGCCAGCAGCCCAGGAAGGTTCTATGGCTACACCTTC. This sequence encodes CASSPGRFYGYTF.

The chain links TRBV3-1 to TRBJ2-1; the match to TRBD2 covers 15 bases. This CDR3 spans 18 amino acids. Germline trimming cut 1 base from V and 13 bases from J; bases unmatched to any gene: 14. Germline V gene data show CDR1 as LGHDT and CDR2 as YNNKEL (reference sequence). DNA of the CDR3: TGTGCCAGCAGCCAAGTTCCAGTGGGGACTAGCGGGAGGCCGCGACAGTTCTTC. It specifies CASSQVPVGTSGRPRQFF.

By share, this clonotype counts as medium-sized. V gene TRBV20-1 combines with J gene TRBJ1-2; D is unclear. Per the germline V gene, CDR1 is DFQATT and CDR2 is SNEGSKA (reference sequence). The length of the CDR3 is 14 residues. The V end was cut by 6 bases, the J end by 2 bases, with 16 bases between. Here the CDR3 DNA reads TGCAGTGCCCCGGAGACCGACGGAAACTATGGCTACACCTTC. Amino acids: CSAPETDGNYGYTF.

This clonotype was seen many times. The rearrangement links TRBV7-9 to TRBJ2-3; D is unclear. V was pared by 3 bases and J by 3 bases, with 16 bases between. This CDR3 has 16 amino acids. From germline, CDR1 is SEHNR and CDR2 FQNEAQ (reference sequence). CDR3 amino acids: CASSFQSSAGTDTQYF. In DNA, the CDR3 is TGTGCCAGCAGCTTTCAATCCAGCGCAGGAACAGATACGCAGTATTTT.

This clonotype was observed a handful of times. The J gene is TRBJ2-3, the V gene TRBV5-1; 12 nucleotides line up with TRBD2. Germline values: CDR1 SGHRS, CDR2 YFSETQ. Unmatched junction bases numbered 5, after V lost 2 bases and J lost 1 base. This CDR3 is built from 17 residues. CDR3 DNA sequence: TGCGCCAGCAGCTTAGAACTAGCGGGAGGCCGCACAGATACGCAGTATTTT. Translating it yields CASSLELAGGRTDTQYF.

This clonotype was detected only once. CDR3 loop: CATGGESYNEQFF. CDR3 bases: TGTGCCACCGGGGGTGAGTCCTACAATGAGCAGTTCTTC. The V and J genes are TRBV24-1 and TRBJ2-1, with D perhaps given as TRBD1 or TRBD2 (5 bases each). Trimming shortened V by 9 bases and J by 1 base, and 9 bases separated the two germline ends. Germline CDR1 KGHDR, CDR2 SFDVKD. The CDR3 loop spans 13 amino acids.